Presented here are 29 T cell receptor beta chains from one specimen sequenced in a study of T-cell reconstitution after alpha-beta-depleted transplantation in children. The TCRbeta library incorporated unique molecular identifiers. MiXCR was run by TCRdb on the PCR reads, yielding one entry per CDR3 protein. The data contain some 600,000 distinct CDR3 sequences, roughly 13% of them singletons. Sequencing used PBMCs, mostly from graft donor cells, obtained 360 days after TCRalphabeta/CD19-depleted stem cell transplant. These receptors all come from a male patient aged 5 to 17 who had a stem cell transplant for acute myeloid leukemia, so the T cells may come from the graft donor.

This clonotype was recorded a few times. The rearrangement uses TRBV2 and TRBJ2-1, with D possibly being TRBD1 or TRBD2 (6 bases each). Germline CDR1 and CDR2: SNHLY and FYNNEI. V was trimmed by 6 bases and J by 8 bases, leaving 20 bases between them. This CDR3 comprises 15 residues. CDR3 sequence: CASRETRMRGDEQFF. In DNA, the CDR3 is TGTGCCAGCAGGGAGACGCGAATGAGGGGGGATGAGCAGTTCTTC.

In this sample, this clonotype turned up a few times. V is TRBV7-9 and J is TRBJ2-7, with 9 bases fitting TRBD1. Germline V gene sequence: CDR1 SEHNR, CDR2 FQNEAQ (reference sequence). The V gene end was trimmed by 1 base and the J gene end by 5 bases; junction bases not matched to a gene: 3. This CDR3 region has 14 residues. The CDR3 region is CASSLENRGHEQYF. The DNA of the CDR3 is TGTGCCAGCAGCTTAGAGAACAGGGGGCACGAGCAGTACTTC.

J is TRBJ1-1 and V is TRBV10-3; 7 bases line up with TRBD1. CDR3 length equals 17 residues. Trimming took 0 bases from V and 6 from J; bases not matched to a gene: 13. Germline-derived CDR1 and CDR2 are ENHRY and SYGVKD. The CDR3 reads CAISESISVRGGPEAFF. As DNA, the CDR3 is TGTGCCATCAGTGAGTCGATATCCGTCAGGGGGGGTCCTGAAGCTTTCTTT.

CDR3 in DNA: TGTGCCAGCAGCCCCCTAGGCGGGAGGGTAACTTACAATGAGCAGTTCTTC. Translating it yields CASSPLGGRVTYNEQFF. The chain couples TRBV7-2 to TRBJ2-1; 9 bases match TRBD2. The CDR3 is made up of 17 amino acids. V shed 5 bases, J shed 4 bases, and the junction held 12 bases outside the gene matches. From germline, CDR1 is SGHTA and CDR2 FQGNSA.

This clonotype was picked up many times. V gene TRBV29-1 combines with J gene TRBJ2-1; 10 bases map to TRBD2. The V and J ends lost 4 bases and 6 bases, in that order; junction bases with no gene match: 6. CDR1 SQVTM and CDR2 ANQGSEA come from the germline V gene. The CDR3 runs to 14 residues. CDR3 protein: CSVVGLAGVNEQFF. CDR3 nucleotides: TGCAGCGTTGTCGGGCTAGCGGGAGTCAATGAGCAGTTCTTC.

V and J are TRBV7-2 and TRBJ2-7; a weak D match, TRBD1 (5 bases). This CDR3 has 17 residues. V shed 5 bases and J shed 3 bases, with 23 bases lying between them. Germline V gives CDR1 SGHTA, CDR2 FQGNSA. The chain's CDR3 is CASSQPRGGHPDYEQYF. Written as DNA, the CDR3 is TGTGCCAGCAGCCAACCCCGTGGCGGACATCCCGACTACGAGCAGTACTTC.

Concerning this clonotype itself: Since a much larger clone is just one base distant, this may be a read error. The V and J genes are TRBV4-3 and TRBJ2-7, with 9 nucleotides matching TRBD1. Germline assignment: CDR1 LGHNA and CDR2 YSLEER. The CDR3 totals 16 residues. The CDR3 DNA reads as TGCGCCAGCAGCTACTTTTTGGGACAGGGTCTCTACAAGCAGTACTTC. It specifies CASSYFLGQGLYKQYF.

This clonotype came up a few times. The chain links TRBV25-1 to TRBJ1-3, with no clear D. The CDR3 consists of 15 residues. V lost 1 base to trimming and J lost 7 bases, with 14 bases between them. Per the germline V gene, CDR1 is MGHDK and CDR2 is SYGVNS. In DNA form, the CDR3 reads TGTGCCAGCAGTGAATTGAAAGGAAAACAGAACACCATATATTTT. Its translation: CASSELKGKQNTIYF.

This clonotype came up many times. The chain links TRBV12-3 or TRBV12-4 to TRBJ2-1; 9 bases are a match to TRBD2. The CDR3 length is 15 residues. V was clipped by 3 bases and J by 9 bases; unmatched bases: 9. The CDR3 sequence is CASSFASREGSEQFF. The CDR3 DNA sequence: TGTGCCAGCAGTTTTGCGTCGCGGGAGGGCTCTGAGCAGTTCTTC.

The chain combines TRBV3-1 with TRBJ2-1; 10 bases agree with TRBD2. The V segment lost 0 bases and the J segment 4 bases; nucleotides outside the gene matches: 6. The CDR3 is made up of 17 amino acids. Per germline, CDR1 LGHDT and CDR2 YNNKEL (reference sequence). In nucleotides, the CDR3 is TGTGCCAGCAGCCAAGACGCCGGACTAGCGGCTTACAATGAGCAGTTCTTC. The encoded protein is CASSQDAGLAAYNEQFF.

The DNA of the CDR3 is TGTGCCAGCAGTTACACAGGACAGGGGCAATCCGAGCAGTACTTC. Its translation is CASSYTGQGQSEQYF. The rearrangement uses TRBV6-2 or TRBV6-3 and TRBJ2-7, with 9 nucleotides matching TRBD1. V trimming: 2 bases; J trimming: 6 bases; junction bases outside the gene matches: 8. The CDR3 contains 15 residues. The germline V gene encodes CDR1 MNHEY and CDR2 SVGEGT.

V gene TRBV23-1 combines with J gene TRBJ2-4; 9 bases are shared with TRBD1. TRBV23-1 is designated an ORF whose function remains uncertain. The CDR3 has 13 amino acids. V lost 7 bases to trimming and J lost 6 bases; unmatched junction nucleotides: 4. The DNA of the CDR3 is TGCGCCAGCAACCACAGGGGGCCAAACATTCAGTACTTC. Translating it yields CASNHRGPNIQYF.

J is TRBJ2-7 and V is TRBV20-1, with TRBD2 as a possible D gene (5 bases). Trimming pared 8 bases from V and 3 bases from J, leaving 17 bases between. The CDR3 covers 13 residues. Per the germline V gene, CDR1 is DFQATT and CDR2 is SNEGSKA (reference sequence). The DNA of the CDR3 is TGCAGTCTGGCGGACTCAACGGTCTACGAGCAGTACTTC. It encodes CSLADSTVYEQYF.

This clonotype showed up just a few times. The chain links TRBV20-1 to TRBJ2-2; 12 bases agree with TRBD2. Trimming cost V 1 base and J 4 bases; bases outside gene matches: 1. The CDR3 contains 15 residues. CDR1 and CDR2 from the germline V gene are DFQATT and SNEGSKA (reference sequence). This chain's CDR3 is CSARVTSGGTGELFF. DNA of the CDR3: TGCAGTGCTAGAGTGACTAGCGGGGGCACCGGGGAGCTGTTTTTT.

This chain joins TRBV5-1 and TRBJ1-1; unclear D gene. The V end lost 3 bases, the J end lost 5 bases, and 11 bases lay between the germline ends. The CDR3 covers 13 residues. CDR1 is SGHRS and CDR2 is YFSETQ in the germline V gene. The DNA of the CDR3 is TGCGCCAGCAGCTACCACTTAGGGACTGAAGCTTTCTTT. This encodes CASSYHLGTEAFF.

The chain employs TRBV27 and TRBJ2-7; weak D call: TRBD2 (5 bases). The length of the CDR3 is 12 residues. Germline-derived CDR1 and CDR2 are MNHEY and SMNVEV (reference sequence). The V gene lost 3 bases and the J gene lost 7 bases, with 10 bases spanning the gap. This chain's CDR3 is CASSFATGEQYF. The CDR3 DNA reads as TGTGCCAGCAGTTTCGCCACGGGGGAGCAGTACTTC.

This clonotype was detected only a few times. The chain couples TRBV4-3 to TRBJ2-2; D is uncertain. Per germline, CDR1 LGHNA and CDR2 YSLEER. V dropped 1 base and J dropped 9 bases, with 9 bases sitting between them. The CDR3 loop spans 13 amino acids. The CDR3: CASSQALYRELFF. The CDR3, as DNA: TGCGCCAGCAGCCAAGCCCTGTACCGGGAGCTGTTTTTT.

This clonotype was seen ten or more times. CDR3 amino acids: CSANGKSYEQYF. CDR3 coding DNA: TGCAGTGCTAACGGGAAATCCTACGAGCAGTACTTC. The J gene is TRBJ2-7, the V gene TRBV20-1, with D possibly being TRBD2 (5 bases). The V gene's germline CDR1 is DFQATT and CDR2 SNEGSKA (reference sequence). The CDR3 has 12 amino acids. V was cut by 4 bases and J by 1 base, with 8 bases left in between.

This clonotype has just a few counts. The rearrangement links TRBV20-1 to TRBJ2-7, with a possible D match to TRBD1 (6 bases). Trimming removed 6 bases from V and 5 bases from J, with 11 bases in between. Germline loops: CDR1 DFQATT, CDR2 SNEGSKA (reference sequence). CDR3 length: 11 amino acids. CDR3 sequence (DNA): TGCAGTGCAGCCTCAGGGGACGAGCAGTACGTC. Translation gives CSAASGDEQYV.

This clonotype was observed a handful of times. The chain uses TRBV7-8 and TRBJ2-1; no reliable D call. The CDR3 spans 13 residues. Germline V gene data show CDR1 as SGHVS and CDR2 as FQNEAQ. Trimming left V 5 bases short and J 5 bases short, with 10 bases between. This CDR3 is CASSRLRHNEQFF. CDR3 coding DNA: TGTGCCAGCAGCCGACTGCGGCACAATGAGCAGTTCTTC.

This clonotype showed up many times. The gene calls are TRBV20-1 and TRBJ2-1, with 9 bases matching TRBD2. The germline gives CDR1 DFQATT, CDR2 SNEGSKA (reference sequence). V was pared by 3 bases and J by 0 bases, with 0 bases of the junction left unmatched. CDR3 size: 14 residues. CDR3 bases: TGCAGTGCTAGTAGCGGGAGCTCCTACAATGAGCAGTTCTTC. Its translation is CSASSGSSYNEQFF.

This chain uses TRBV18 with TRBJ1-4; TRBD1 might be the D (5 bases). Deletions cut 3 bases from V and 8 bases from J, with 13 bases between. The CDR3 is made up of 14 amino acids. Germline loops: CDR1 KGHSH, CDR2 LQKENI. CDR3 sequence (DNA): TGTGCCAGCTCACCGGGGCAGGGCACGGAAAAACTGTTTTTT. It encodes CASSPGQGTEKLFF. The whole variable domain, remainder taken from reference TRBV18 and TRBJ1-4, is NAGVMQNPRHLVRRRGQEARLRCSPMKGHSHVYWYRQLPEEGLKFMVYLQKENIIDESGMPKERFSAEFPKEGPSILRIQQVVRGDSAAYFCASSPGQGTEKLFFGSGTQLSVL.

This clonotype was detected a few times. The chain is built from TRBV6-2 or TRBV6-3 and TRBJ2-7, with 9 bases fitting TRBD1. Per germline, CDR1 MNHEY and CDR2 SVGEGT. The CDR3 runs 16 residues. V was clipped by 4 bases and J by 0 bases; unmatched bases: 7. CDR3: CASSSTGGWSSYEQYF. Written as DNA, the CDR3 is TGTGCCAGCAGTTCAACAGGGGGCTGGAGCTCCTACGAGCAGTACTTC.

This clonotype was seen many times. The rearrangement joins TRBV5-1 to TRBJ2-1; TRBD2 matches at 10 bases. This CDR3 is built from 15 residues. Germline V gene sequence: CDR1 SGHRS, CDR2 YFSETQ. With V trimmed by 4 bases and J by 10 bases, 11 bases remained unmatched. The CDR3 here is CASSPVLAGVNEQFF. In DNA, the CDR3 is TGCGCCAGCAGCCCCGTTCTAGCGGGAGTCAACGAGCAGTTCTTC. Full variable domain (outside the CDR3, taken from reference TRBV5-1 and TRBJ2-1): KAGVTQTPRYLIKTRGQQVTLSCSPISGHRSVSWYQQTPGQGLQFLFEYFSETQRNKGNFPGRFSGRQFSNSRSEMNVSTLELGDSALYLCASSPVLAGVNEQFFGPGTRLTVL.

This rearrangement joins TRBV7-8 to TRBJ1-2; D is ambiguous. Trimming left V 0 bases short and J 4 bases short, with 15 bases between. Germline V gene sequence: CDR1 SGHVS, CDR2 FQNEAQ. This CDR3 region has 16 residues. CDR3: CASSLATLGGGYGYTF. The CDR3 region has the DNA TGTGCCAGCAGCTTAGCTACCCTCGGCGGCGGCTATGGCTACACCTTC.

In its sample, this clonotype was seen a few times. V is TRBV29-1 and J is TRBJ2-5; D is unclear. Germline V gives CDR1 SQVTM, CDR2 ANQGSEA. Trimming pared 0 bases from V and 0 bases from J, leaving 8 bases between. The CDR3 covers 14 residues. CDR3 bases: TGCAGCGTTGAAGATCTTGATTACCAAGAGACCCAGTACTTC. Protein sequence: CSVEDLDYQETQYF.

The V call is TRBV20-1, the J call TRBJ2-1, with 9 positions matching TRBD2. Germline V lookup: CDR1 DFQATT, CDR2 SNEGSKA (reference sequence). Trimming took 0 bases from V and 5 from J; bases not matched to a gene: 8. The CDR3 consists of 16 residues. CDR3 sequence reads: CSARDEGGRANNEQFF. CDR3 in DNA: TGCAGTGCTAGAGATGAGGGCGGGAGGGCCAACAATGAGCAGTTCTTC.

V and J are TRBV7-9 and TRBJ2-7; D possibly corresponds to TRBD1 (6 bases). This CDR3 comprises 14 residues. Germline V gene sequence: CDR1 SEHNR, CDR2 FQNEAQ (reference sequence). Trimming shortened V by 1 base and J by 5 bases, and 12 bases separated the two germline ends. CDR3 in amino acids: CASSLVRQADEQYF. DNA for the CDR3: TGTGCCAGCAGCTTAGTCCGACAGGCGGACGAGCAGTACTTC.

The chain links TRBV12-3 or TRBV12-4 to TRBJ2-3; 13 nucleotides line up with TRBD2. The J segment lost 4 bases and the V segment lost 1 base, leaving 5 bases of the junction unmatched. This CDR3 contains 17 residues. In DNA form, the CDR3 reads TGTGCCAGCAGTTTAGGGACTAGCGGGAGTGAGCCAGATACGCAGTATTTT. Translated, it gives CASSLGTSGSEPDTQYF.